The rows below give T cell receptor beta chains drawn from one sample of a study of shared clonotypes between healthy human individuals. Repertoires were generated with immunoSEQ multiplex PCR, while TCRdb's copy carries only in-frame clones and drops some. The sample lists fewer than 400,000 clones; around two thirds were seen once. The specimen sequenced was memory CD4+ T cells sorted from blood. The source is a young man in good health. Both conserved end residues are part of each CDR3. A D gene is named only where the DNA matches it firmly. Some rows have no size entry. The others give once, few or many, or a class for an expanded clone.

D: NA; size: few; J: TRBJ2-7; V: TRBV30; CDR3: CAWMASRYEQYF; DNA: TGTGCCTGGATGGCTAGCCGGTACGAGCAGTACTTC
D: NA; size: NA; J: TRBJ2-5; V: TRBV5-1; CDR3: CASSLDWQSETQYF; DNA: TGCGCCAGCAGCTTGGATTGGCAGTCGGAGACCCAGTACTTC
D: NA; size: NA; J: TRBJ2-7; V: TRBV21-1; CDR3: CASSPTGTGGCEDEQYF; DNA: TGTGCCAGCAGTCCCACCGGGACAGGGGGTTGCGAGGACGAGCAGTACTTC
D: NA; size: NA; J: TRBJ2-3; V: TRBV2; CDR3: CASSGNRGTQYF; DNA: TGTGCCAGCAGCGGAAACCGGGGGACGCAGTATTTT
D: TRBD1; size: NA; J: TRBJ2-7; V: TRBV5-1; CDR3: CASSFGGTGSYEQYF; DNA: TGCGCCAGCAGCTTTGGTGGGACAGGGTCCTACGAGCAGTACTTC
D: TRBD1; size: NA; J: TRBJ2-3; V: TRBV6-4; CDR3: CASSETGGPDTQYF; DNA: TGTGCCAGCAGTGAGACAGGGGGTCCAGATACGCAGTATTTT
D: NA; size: NA; J: TRBJ2-3; V: TRBV18; CDR3: CASSPALGSSTGTDTQYF; DNA: TGTGCCAGCTCACCCGCCCTGGGTAGCAGCACCGGCACAGATACGCAGTATTTT
D: NA; size: NA; J: TRBJ1-5; V: TRBV18; CDR3: CASSRRGDQPQHF; DNA: TGTGCCAGCTCACGACGGGGTGATCAGCCCCAGCATTTT
D: NA; size: NA; J: TRBJ1-3; V: TRBV30; CDR3: CAWSGVGGLRNTIYF; DNA: TGTGCCTGGAGTGGAGTGGGAGGGCTAAGAAACACCATATATTTT
D: NA; size: NA; J: TRBJ1-1; V: TRBV10-3; CDR3: CAISESEGTEAFF; DNA: TGTGCCATCAGTGAGTCGGAGGGAACTGAAGCTTTCTTT
D: TRBD1; size: few; J: TRBJ1-1; V: TRBV7-9; CDR3: CASSYGQGSNTEAFF; DNA: TGTGCCAGCAGCTACGGACAGGGGTCGAACACTGAAGCTTTCTTT
D: TRBD1; size: NA; J: TRBJ1-1; V: TRBV19; CDR3: CASSGTGGALGEAFF; DNA: TGTGCCAGTTCCGGGACAGGGGGCGCATTAGGTGAAGCTTTCTTT
D: TRBD2; size: NA; J: TRBJ2-1; V: TRBV5-1; CDR3: CASSFFGTSRTNEQFF; DNA: TGCGCCAGCAGCTTTTTCGGGACTAGTAGGACTAATGAGCAGTTCTTC
D: TRBD2; size: few; J: TRBJ2-1; V: TRBV5-1; CDR3: CASSFRAGTSGSGNEQFF; DNA: TGCGCCAGCAGCTTCCGCGCCGGGACTAGCGGGAGTGGCAATGAGCAGTTCTTC